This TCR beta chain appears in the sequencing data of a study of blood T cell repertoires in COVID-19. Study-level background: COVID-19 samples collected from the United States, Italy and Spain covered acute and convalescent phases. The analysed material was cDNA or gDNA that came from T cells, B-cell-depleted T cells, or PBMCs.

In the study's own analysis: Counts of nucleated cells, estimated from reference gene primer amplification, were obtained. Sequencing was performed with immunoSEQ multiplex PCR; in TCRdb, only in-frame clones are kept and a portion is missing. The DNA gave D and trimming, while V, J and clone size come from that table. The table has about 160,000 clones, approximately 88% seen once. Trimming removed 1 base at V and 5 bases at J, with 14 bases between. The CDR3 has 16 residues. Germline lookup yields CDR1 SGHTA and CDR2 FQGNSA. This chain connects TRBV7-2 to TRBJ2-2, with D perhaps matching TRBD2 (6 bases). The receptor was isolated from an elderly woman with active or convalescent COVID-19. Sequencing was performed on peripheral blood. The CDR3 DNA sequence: TGTGCCAGCAGCTTAGACGGCGGGACTCTAACCGGGGAGCTGTTTTTT. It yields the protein CASSLDGGTLTGELFF.